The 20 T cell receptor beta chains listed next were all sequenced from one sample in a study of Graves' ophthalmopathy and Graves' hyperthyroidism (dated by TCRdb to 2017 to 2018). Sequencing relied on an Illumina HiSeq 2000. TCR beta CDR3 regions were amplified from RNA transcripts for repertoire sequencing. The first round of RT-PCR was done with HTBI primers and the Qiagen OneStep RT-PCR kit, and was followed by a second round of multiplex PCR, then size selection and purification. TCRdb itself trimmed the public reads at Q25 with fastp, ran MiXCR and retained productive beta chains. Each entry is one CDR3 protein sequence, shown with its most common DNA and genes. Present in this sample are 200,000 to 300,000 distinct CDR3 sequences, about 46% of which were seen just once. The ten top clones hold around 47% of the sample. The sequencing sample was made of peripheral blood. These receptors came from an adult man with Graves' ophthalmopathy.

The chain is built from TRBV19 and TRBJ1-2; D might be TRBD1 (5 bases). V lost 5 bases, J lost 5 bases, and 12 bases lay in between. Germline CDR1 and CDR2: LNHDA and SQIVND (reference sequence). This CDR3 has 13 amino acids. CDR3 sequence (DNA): TGTGCCAGTAGTGAAAGGGACGGGTATGGCTACACCTTC. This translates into CASSERDGYGYTF.

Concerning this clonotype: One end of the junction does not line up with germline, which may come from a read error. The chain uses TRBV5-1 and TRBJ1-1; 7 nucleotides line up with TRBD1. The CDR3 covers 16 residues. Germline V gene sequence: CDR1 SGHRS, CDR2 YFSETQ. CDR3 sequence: CASSLGLGQTNTEAFF. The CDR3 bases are TGTGCCAGCAGCTTAGGCCTGGGACAGACGAACACTGAAGCTTTCTTT.

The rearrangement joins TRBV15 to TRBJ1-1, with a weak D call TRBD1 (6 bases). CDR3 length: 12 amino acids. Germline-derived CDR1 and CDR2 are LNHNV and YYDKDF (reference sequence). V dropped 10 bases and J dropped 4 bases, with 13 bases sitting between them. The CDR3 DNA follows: TGTGCCAGCCAGGGGTGGGGCACTGAAGCTTTCTTT. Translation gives CASQGWGTEAFF.

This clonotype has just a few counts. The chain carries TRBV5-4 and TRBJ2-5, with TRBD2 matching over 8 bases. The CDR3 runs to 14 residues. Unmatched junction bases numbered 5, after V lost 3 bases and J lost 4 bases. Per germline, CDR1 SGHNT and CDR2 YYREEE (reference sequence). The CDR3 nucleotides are TGTGCCAGCAGCTCCTTGGCGGGGGGAGAGACCCAGTACTTC. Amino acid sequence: CASSSLAGGETQYF.

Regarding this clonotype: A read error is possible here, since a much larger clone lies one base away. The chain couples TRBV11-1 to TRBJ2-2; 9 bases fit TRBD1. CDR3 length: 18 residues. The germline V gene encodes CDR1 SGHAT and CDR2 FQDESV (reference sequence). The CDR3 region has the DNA TGTGCCAGCAACTTAAAGGACAGGGGCCTAACGAACACCGGGGAGCTGTTTTTT. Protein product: CASNLKDRGLTNTGELFF.

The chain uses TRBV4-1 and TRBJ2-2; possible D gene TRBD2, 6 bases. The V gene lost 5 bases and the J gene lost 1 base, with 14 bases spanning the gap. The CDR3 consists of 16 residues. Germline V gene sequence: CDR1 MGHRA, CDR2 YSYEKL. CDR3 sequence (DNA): TGCGCCAGCAGCTTGGAGGGACGGTTGAACACCGGGGAGCTGTTTTTT. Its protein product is CASSLEGRLNTGELFF.

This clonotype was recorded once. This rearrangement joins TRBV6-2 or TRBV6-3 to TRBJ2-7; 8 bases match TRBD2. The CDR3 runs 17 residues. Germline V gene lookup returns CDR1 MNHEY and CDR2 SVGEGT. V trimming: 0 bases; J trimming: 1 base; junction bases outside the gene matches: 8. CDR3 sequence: CASSYSGSGVLSYEQYF. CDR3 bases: TGTGCCAGCAGTTACTCGGGTAGCGGGGTCCTGTCCTACGAGCAGTACTTC.

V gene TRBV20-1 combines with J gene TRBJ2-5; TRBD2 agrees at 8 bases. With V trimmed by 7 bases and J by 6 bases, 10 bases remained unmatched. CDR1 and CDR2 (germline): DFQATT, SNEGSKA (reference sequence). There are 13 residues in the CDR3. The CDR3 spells CSVLSREGKTQYF. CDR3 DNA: TGCAGTGTGTTGTCCCGGGAGGGAAAGACCCAGTACTTC.

The CDR3 bases are TGTGCCAGCAGCTTAGCCCAGGGCGCTGGAAACACCATATATTTT. This translates into CASSLAQGAGNTIYF. The chain carries TRBV7-8 and TRBJ1-3; D might be TRBD1 (5 bases). This CDR3 has 15 residues. The germline CDR1 and CDR2 sequences are SGHVS and FQNEAQ. Trimming removed 0 bases from V and 2 bases from J, with 8 bases in between.

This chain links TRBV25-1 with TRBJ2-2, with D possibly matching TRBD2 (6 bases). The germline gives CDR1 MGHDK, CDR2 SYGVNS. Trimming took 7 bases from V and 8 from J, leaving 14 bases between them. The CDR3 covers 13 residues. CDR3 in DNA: TGTGCCAGCACGACTAGACTACCGGGGGAGCTGTTTTTT. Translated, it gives CASTTRLPGELFF. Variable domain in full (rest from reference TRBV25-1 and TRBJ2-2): EADIYQTPRYLVIGTGKKITLECSQTMGHDKMYWYQQDPGMELHLIHYSYGVNSTEKGDLSSESTVSRIRTEHFPLTLESARPSHTSQYLCASTTRLPGELFFGEGSRLTVL.

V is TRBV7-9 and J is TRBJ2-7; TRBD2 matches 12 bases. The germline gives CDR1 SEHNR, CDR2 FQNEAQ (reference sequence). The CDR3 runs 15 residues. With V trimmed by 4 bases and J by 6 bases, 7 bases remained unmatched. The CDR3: CASSSTSGGTCEQYF. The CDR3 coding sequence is TGTGCCAGCAGCTCTACTAGCGGGGGGACCTGCGAGCAGTACTTC.

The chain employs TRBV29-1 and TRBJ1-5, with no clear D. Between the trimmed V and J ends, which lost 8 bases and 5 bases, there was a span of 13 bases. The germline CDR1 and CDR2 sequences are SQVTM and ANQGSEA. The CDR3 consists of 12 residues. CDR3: CSSEFAYQPQHF. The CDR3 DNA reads TGCAGCAGTGAGTTTGCCTATCAGCCCCAGCATTTT.

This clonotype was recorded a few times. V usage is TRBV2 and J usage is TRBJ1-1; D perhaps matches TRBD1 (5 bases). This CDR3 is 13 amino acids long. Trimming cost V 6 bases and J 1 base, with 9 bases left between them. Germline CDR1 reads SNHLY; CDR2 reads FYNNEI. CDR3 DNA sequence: TGTGCCAGCAGGCCAGACAGGAACACTGAAGCTTTCTTT. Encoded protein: CASRPDRNTEAFF. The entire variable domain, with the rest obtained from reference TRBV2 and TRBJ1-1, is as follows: EPEVTQTPSHQVTQMGQEVILRCVPISNHLYFYWYRQILGQKVEFLVSFYNNEISEKSEIFDDQFSVERPDGSNFTLKIRSTKLEDSAMYFCASRPDRNTEAFFGQGTRLTVV.

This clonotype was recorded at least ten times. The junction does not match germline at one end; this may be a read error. CDR3 sequence: CASSLGLNQPQHF. The CDR3 DNA reads as TGTGCCAGCAGTTTAGGTCTGAATCAGCCCCAGCATTTT. V gene TRBV7-9 combines with J gene TRBJ1-5; no clear D. CDR1 is SEHNR, CDR2 FQNEAQ, per germline (reference sequence). The CDR3 has 13 residues.

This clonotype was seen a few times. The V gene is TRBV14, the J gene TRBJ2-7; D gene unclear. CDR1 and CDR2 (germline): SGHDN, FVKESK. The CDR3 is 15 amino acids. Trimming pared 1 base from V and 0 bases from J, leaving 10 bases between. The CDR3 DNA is TGTGCCAGCAGCCAAGGTGTCACTACCTCCTACGAGCAGTACTTC. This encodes CASSQGVTTSYEQYF.

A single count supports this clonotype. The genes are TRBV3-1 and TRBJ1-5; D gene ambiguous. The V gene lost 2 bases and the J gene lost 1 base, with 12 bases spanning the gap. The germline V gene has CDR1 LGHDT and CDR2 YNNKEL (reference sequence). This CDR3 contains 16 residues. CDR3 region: CASSQFPGISNQPQHF. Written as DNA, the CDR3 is TGTGCCAGCAGCCAATTCCCAGGTATAAGCAATCAGCCCCAGCATTTT.

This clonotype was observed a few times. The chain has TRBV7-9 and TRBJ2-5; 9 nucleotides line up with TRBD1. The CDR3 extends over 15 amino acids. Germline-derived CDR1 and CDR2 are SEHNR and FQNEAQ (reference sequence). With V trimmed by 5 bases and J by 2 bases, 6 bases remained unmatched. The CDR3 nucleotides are TGTGCCAGCAGCGAGAACAGGGGGCTTCAAGAGACCCAGTACTTC. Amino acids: CASSENRGLQETQYF.

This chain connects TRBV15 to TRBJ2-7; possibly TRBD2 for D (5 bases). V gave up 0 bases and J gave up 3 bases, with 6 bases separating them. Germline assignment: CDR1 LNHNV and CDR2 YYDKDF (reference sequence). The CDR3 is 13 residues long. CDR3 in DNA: TGTGCCACCAGCAGAGACCGGGACTACGAGCAGTACTTC. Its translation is CATSRDRDYEQYF.

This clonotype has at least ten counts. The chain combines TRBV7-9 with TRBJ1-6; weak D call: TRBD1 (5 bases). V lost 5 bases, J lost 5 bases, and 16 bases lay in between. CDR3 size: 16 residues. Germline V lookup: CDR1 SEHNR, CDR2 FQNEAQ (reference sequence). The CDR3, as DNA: TGTGCCAGCAGCCCCACGGGGGGACTGGATAATTCACCCCTCCACTTT. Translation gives CASSPTGGLDNSPLHF. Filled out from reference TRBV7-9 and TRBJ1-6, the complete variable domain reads DTGVSQNPRHKITKRGQNVTFRCDPISEHNRLYWYRQTLGQGPEFLTYFQNEAQLEKSRLLSDRFSAERPKGSFSTLEIQRTEQGDSAMYLCASSPTGGLDNSPLHFGNGTRLTVT.

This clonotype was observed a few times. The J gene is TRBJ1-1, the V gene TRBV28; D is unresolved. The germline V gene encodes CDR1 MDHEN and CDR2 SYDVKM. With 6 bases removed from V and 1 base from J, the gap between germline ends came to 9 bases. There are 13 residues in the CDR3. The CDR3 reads CASSSNANTEAFF. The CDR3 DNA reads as TGTGCCAGCAGCTCCAACGCGAACACTGAAGCTTTCTTT.